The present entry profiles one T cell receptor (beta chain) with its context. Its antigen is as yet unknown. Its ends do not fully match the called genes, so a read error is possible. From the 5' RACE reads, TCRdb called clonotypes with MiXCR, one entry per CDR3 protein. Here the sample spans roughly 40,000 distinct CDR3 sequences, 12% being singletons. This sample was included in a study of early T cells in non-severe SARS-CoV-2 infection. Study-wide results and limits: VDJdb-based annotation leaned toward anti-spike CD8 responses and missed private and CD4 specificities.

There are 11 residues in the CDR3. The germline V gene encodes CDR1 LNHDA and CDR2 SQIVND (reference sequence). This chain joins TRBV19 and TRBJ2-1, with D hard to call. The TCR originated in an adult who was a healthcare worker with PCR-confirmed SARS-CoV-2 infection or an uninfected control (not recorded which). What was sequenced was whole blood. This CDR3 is CVSSLHGEQFF. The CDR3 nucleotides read TGTGTCAGTAGCCTGCACGGTGAGCAGTTCTTC.